Sequencing of this T cell receptor (beta chain) was carried out in a study of T cells in Graves' hyperthyroidism and ophthalmopathy. Amplification yielded TCR beta CDR3 regions, with RNA transcripts as the source. The study used the HTBI primer set for a first-round RT-PCR of the TCR CDR3. From the multiplex PCR reads, TCRdb called clonotypes with MiXCR, one entry per CDR3 protein. Among hundreds of thousands of distinct CDR3 sequences, 20% were seen once, and the ten largest hold around 50%. The table lists this clonotype with a few counts. The CDR3 length is 12 residues. CDR1 and CDR2 from the germline V gene are KGHDR and SFDVKD. V lost 1 base, J lost 9 bases, and 6 bases lay in between.

The sequenced sample was blood. The rearrangement links TRBV24-1 to TRBJ2-1; D is undetermined. The sequence was collected from a man between 40 and 49 years old with Graves' ophthalmopathy. CDR3 in amino acids: CATSDFGSEQFF. DNA for the CDR3: TGTGCCACCAGTGATTTTGGGTCTGAGCAGTTCTTC.